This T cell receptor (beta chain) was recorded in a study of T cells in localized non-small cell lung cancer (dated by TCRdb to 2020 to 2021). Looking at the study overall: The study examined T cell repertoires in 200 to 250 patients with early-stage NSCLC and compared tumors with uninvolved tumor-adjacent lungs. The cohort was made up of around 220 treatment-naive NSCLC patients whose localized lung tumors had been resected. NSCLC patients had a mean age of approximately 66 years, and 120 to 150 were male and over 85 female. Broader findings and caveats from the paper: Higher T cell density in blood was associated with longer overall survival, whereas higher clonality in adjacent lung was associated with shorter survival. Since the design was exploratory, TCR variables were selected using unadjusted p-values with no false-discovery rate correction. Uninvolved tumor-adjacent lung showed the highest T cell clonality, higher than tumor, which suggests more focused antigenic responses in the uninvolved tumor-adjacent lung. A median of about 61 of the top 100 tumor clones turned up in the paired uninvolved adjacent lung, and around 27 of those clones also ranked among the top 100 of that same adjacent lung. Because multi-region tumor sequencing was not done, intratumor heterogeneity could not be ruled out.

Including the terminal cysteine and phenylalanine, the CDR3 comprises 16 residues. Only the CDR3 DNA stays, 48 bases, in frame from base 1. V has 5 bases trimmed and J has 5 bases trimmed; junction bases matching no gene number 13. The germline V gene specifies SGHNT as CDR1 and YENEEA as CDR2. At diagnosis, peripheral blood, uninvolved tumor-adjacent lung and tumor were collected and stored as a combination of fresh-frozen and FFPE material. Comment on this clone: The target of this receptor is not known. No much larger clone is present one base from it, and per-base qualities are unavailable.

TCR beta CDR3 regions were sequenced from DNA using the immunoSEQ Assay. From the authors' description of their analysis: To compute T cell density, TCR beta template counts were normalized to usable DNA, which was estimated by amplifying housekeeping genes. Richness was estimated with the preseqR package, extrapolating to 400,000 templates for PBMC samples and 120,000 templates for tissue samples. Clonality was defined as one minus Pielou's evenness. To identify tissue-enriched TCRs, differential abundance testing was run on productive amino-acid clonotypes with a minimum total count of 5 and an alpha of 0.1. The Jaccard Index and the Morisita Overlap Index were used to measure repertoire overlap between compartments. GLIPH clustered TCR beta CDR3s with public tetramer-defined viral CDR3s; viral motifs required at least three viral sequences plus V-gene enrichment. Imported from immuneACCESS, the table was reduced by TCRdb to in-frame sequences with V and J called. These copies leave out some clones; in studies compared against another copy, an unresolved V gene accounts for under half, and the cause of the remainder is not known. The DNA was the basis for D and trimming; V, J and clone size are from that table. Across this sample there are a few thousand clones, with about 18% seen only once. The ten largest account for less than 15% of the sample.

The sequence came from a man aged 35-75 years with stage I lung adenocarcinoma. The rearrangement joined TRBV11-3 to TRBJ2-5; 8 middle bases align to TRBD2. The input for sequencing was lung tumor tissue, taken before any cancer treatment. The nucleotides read TGTGCCAGCAGCCAATTTAACGGGGGGGCTGCGGAGACCCAGTACTTC. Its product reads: CASSQFNGGAAETQYF.